The 12 T cell receptor beta chains below come from one sample, sequenced in a study of blood T cell repertoires in COVID-19. Generated by immunoSEQ multiplex PCR, the TCRdb table keeps only in-frame clones and is missing some. The sample has approximately 250,000 clones, 70% to 90% seen once. Input material: peripheral blood. Receptors were obtained from a woman between 55 and 75 years old with COVID-19, enrolled during active disease.

The J gene is TRBJ1-4, the V gene TRBV18; D not resolved. CDR1 KGHSH and CDR2 LQKENI come from the germline V gene. CDR3 length: 18 amino acids. V lost 2 bases and J lost 1, with 17 bases in between. CDR3: CASSPNHRPRQTNEKLFF. The CDR3 region has the DNA TGTGCCAGCTCACCAAACCATCGGCCCAGGCAAACTAATGAAAAACTGTTTTTT.

The table lists this clone with a count of one. This chain uses TRBV12-3 or TRBV12-4 with TRBJ2-7; TRBD2 might be the D (5 bases). The CDR3 consists of 13 residues. The V and J ends lost 3 bases and 2 bases respectively, with 8 bases between them. The CDR3 loop reads CASSLTGTYEQYF. As DNA, the CDR3 is TGTGCCAGCAGTTTGACGGGGACCTACGAGCAGTACTTC.

This clone was seen a few times. The chain has TRBV7-2 and TRBJ1-3; no definite D call. V gave up 5 bases and J gave up 4 bases, with 15 bases separating them. The CDR3 runs 15 residues. Germline values: CDR1 SGHTA, CDR2 FQGNSA. The CDR3 here is CASSLSPRRGNTIYF. The CDR3, as DNA: TGTGCCAGCAGCCTAAGCCCCAGGCGCGGAAACACCATATATTTT.

This clone showed up just a few times. The J gene is TRBJ2-7, the V gene TRBV24-1, with a possible D match to TRBD2 (6 bases). From germline, CDR1 is KGHDR and CDR2 SFDVKD. This CDR3 has 14 residues. Trimming removed 12 bases at V and 3 bases at J, with 20 bases between. The CDR3 is CASAPEEGHYEQYF. CDR3 DNA: TGTGCCTCGGCACCAGAGGAGGGCCACTACGAGCAGTACTTC.

Worth noting for this clone: The same CDR3 arises from other DNA sequences in this sample as well. CDR3 sequence: CASSPRTSGYEQYF. DNA for the CDR3: TGTGCCAGTAGTCCCCGGACTAGCGGCTACGAGCAGTACTTC. This chain links TRBV19 with TRBJ2-7; 10 bases fit TRBD2. V trimming: 5 bases; J trimming: 3 bases; junction bases outside the gene matches: 4. Germline assignment: CDR1 LNHDA and CDR2 SQIVND (reference sequence). The CDR3 covers 14 residues.

The rearrangement joins TRBV19 to TRBJ1-5; D possibly corresponds to TRBD1 (5 bases). Trimming took off 5 bases at V and 0 bases at J, with 11 bases between the two ends. CDR1 LNHDA and CDR2 SQIVND come from the germline V gene (reference sequence). CDR3 length: 15 amino acids. DNA of the CDR3: TGTGCCAGTAGTTGGCGACAGAATAGCAATCAGCCCCAGCATTTT. Protein product: CASSWRQNSNQPQHF. Full variable domain (rest looked up from reference TRBV19 and TRBJ1-5): DGGITQSPKYLFRKEGQNVTLSCEQNLNHDAMYWYRQDPGQGLRLIYYSQIVNDFQKGDIAEGYSVSREKKESFPLTVTSAQKNPTAFYLCASSWRQNSNQPQHFGDGTRLSIL.

The chain uses TRBV18 and TRBJ2-6; 8 bases agree with TRBD1. Germline V gene lookup returns CDR1 KGHSH and CDR2 LQKENI. Germline trimming cut 5 bases from V and 0 bases from J; bases unmatched to any gene: 9. The CDR3 contains 18 residues. The CDR3 here is CASSAAGQGSSGANVLTF. CDR3 DNA: TGTGCCAGCTCAGCTGCAGGACAGGGAAGCTCTGGGGCCAACGTCCTGACTTTC.

This clone appeared a single time. This chain joins TRBV1 and TRBJ2-7; the table's D call TRBD2 went unverified against the DNA. TRBV1 is shown as a pseudogene. This CDR3 is 12 amino acids long. CDR3: CTSSQYSYEQYF. Here the CDR3 DNA reads TGCACCAGCAGCCAATACTCCTACGAGCAGTACTTC.

The chain employs TRBV7-3 and TRBJ1-6; TRBD1 aligns across 8 bases. The CDR3 runs 14 residues. The V and J ends lost 5 bases and 9 bases, in that order; junction bases with no gene match: 6. The germline V gene encodes CDR1 SGHTA and CDR2 FQGTGA. CDR3 sequence (DNA): TGTGCCAGCAGCGCCGGACAGGGAAGTTCACCCCTCCACTTT. It encodes CASSAGQGSSPLHF.

This chain connects TRBV6-5 to TRBJ1-1; a weak D match, TRBD1 (6 bases). V shed 5 bases and J shed 2 bases, with 15 bases lying between them. This CDR3 is 15 amino acids long. Per germline, CDR1 MNHEY and CDR2 SVGAGI. This chain's CDR3 is CASSKLAGTNTEAFF. The CDR3 region has the DNA TGTGCCAGCAGTAAGCTCGCCGGGACAAACACTGAAGCTTTCTTT.

The V call is TRBV19, the J call TRBJ2-7; maybe TRBD2 (5 bases). The CDR3 extends over 13 amino acids. Germline CDR1 and CDR2: LNHDA and SQIVND (reference sequence). Trimming removed 6 bases at V and 2 bases at J, with 11 bases between. The CDR3 DNA follows: TGTGCCAGTAGCCCCGCGGGTACCTACGAGCAGTACTTC. It codes for CASSPAGTYEQYF.

This rearrangement joins TRBV7-9 to TRBJ2-2, with D tentatively TRBD2 (5 bases). V gave up 5 bases and J gave up 1 base, with 11 bases separating them. Germline values: CDR1 SEHNR, CDR2 FQNEAQ (reference sequence). The CDR3 sequence is 15 residues long. The CDR3 loop is CASSLWELNTGELFF. DNA for the CDR3: TGTGCCAGCAGCCTCTGGGAGTTGAACACCGGGGAGCTGTTTTTT.